The sequence of this T cell receptor beta chain was determined in a study of radiotherapy plus CTLA-4 blockade in lung cancer. Deletions cut 0 bases from V and 6 bases from J, with 17 bases between. The CDR3 runs 16 residues. Germline V gives CDR1 MGHRA, CDR2 YSYEKL. Sequencing used immunoSEQ multiplex PCR; TCRdb keeps in-frame clones, though not all of them. Altogether 55,000 to 70,000 clones are present, less than 85% being singletons, with the ten largest covering 16%. This clone was counted a few times. Ipilimumab CTLA-4 blockade and focal radiation were given to patients with chemo-refractory metastatic non-small-cell lung cancer.

This sequence originates from a human donor with non-small cell lung cancer who had a complete response to radiotherapy plus ipilimumab. Sequenced here: peripheral blood, sampled from a patient treated with radiotherapy plus ipilimumab. This chain uses TRBV4-1 with TRBJ1-2; D not resolved. This CDR3 reads CASSQDQASMAHGYTF. In nucleotides, the CDR3 is TGCGCCAGCAGCCAAGATCAGGCCAGTATGGCTCATGGCTACACCTTC.